The 7 T cell receptor beta chains presented below share a single source sample, sequenced in a study of T cells in women clearing cervical HPV infection. Generated by immunoSEQ multiplex PCR, the TCRdb table keeps only in-frame clones and is missing some. Recorded for this sample: about 35,000 clones. The sequencing input was blood buffy coat. The receptors shown here come from a woman between 18 and 69 years old with a cervical HPV16 infection that either progressed to CIN3+ or cleared (not recorded which).

As to this clone: The read gets to within 3 residues of the CDR3 end, and the germline J gene fills in the rest. V and J are TRBV20-1 and TRBJ2-5; no clear D gene. The CDR3 loop spans 13 amino acids. Germline CDR1 and CDR2: DFQATT and SNEGSKA (reference sequence). The ends were cut back, 6 bases at V and 5 bases at J, with 16 bases in the middle. Here the CDR3 reads CSAHQVALETQYF. Partial CDR3 DNA: TGCAGTGCCCATCAGGTTGCTCTGGAGACC.

As for this clone: The read falls 3 residues short of the CDR3 end, and the missing part is taken from the germline J gene. V usage is TRBV6-2 or TRBV6-3 and J usage is TRBJ2-1; tentative D call: TRBD1 (7 bases). CDR1 MNHEY and CDR2 SVGEGT come from the germline V gene. Trimming pared 1 base from V and 4 bases from J, leaving 11 bases between. This CDR3 has 15 residues. Here the CDR3 reads CASSYWAGGYNEQFF. The CDR3 bases that were read are TGTGCCAGCAGTTACTGGGCAGGGGGGTACAATGAG.

As concerns this clone: The CDR3 goes on 3 residues after the read ends, and that part is filled in from the germline J gene. V is TRBV5-1 and J is TRBJ1-5; 10 bases match TRBD1. The V segment lost 5 bases and the J segment 7 bases; nucleotides outside the gene matches: 6. There are 14 residues in the CDR3. Germline values: CDR1 SGHRS, CDR2 YFSETQ. Incomplete CDR3 DNA: TGCGCCAGCAGTCGCGGACAGGGGGAACAGCCC. It encodes CASSRGQGEQP. The full CDR3 is CASSRGQGEQPQHF.

Notes on this clone: The CDR3 end falls 3 residues outside the read, so it is completed with the germline J gene. The V call is TRBV20-1, the J call TRBJ2-2; D might be TRBD1 (6 bases). The germline V and J ends were trimmed by 6 bases and 1 base, with 12 bases remaining between them. Germline V gives CDR1 DFQATT, CDR2 SNEGSKA (reference sequence). CDR3 length equals 14 residues. CDR3 residues: CSATKGQNTGELFF. CDR3 bases read: TGCAGTGCCACTAAGGGACAGAACACCGGGGAG.

Concerning this clone itself: The read halts 3 residues ahead of the CDR3 end, with the missing end drawn from the germline J gene. This sequence joins TRBV6-2 or TRBV6-3 and TRBJ2-3; D perhaps matches TRBD2 (6 bases). CDR3 length equals 15 residues. V was clipped by 2 bases and J by 5 bases, with 14 bases between them. CDR1 MNHEY and CDR2 SVGEGT come from the germline V gene. The CDR3 region is CASSYRGNRGDTQYF. CDR3 bases read: TGTGCCAGCAGTTACCGGGGGAATAGGGGAGATACG.

Regarding this clone: The DNA ends 3 residues before the CDR3 does, and the rest of the CDR3 is filled in from the germline J gene. The gene calls are TRBV18 and TRBJ2-7; 7 bases map to TRBD1. There are 14 residues in the CDR3. V was pared by 6 bases and J by 1 base, with 6 bases of the junction left unmatched. In germline, CDR1 is KGHSH, CDR2 LQKENI. The CDR3: CASSGPGQSYEQYF. The covered CDR3 bases are TGTGCCAGCTCTGGGCCGGGACAGTCCTACGAG.

Comment on this clone: The read gets to within 3 residues of the CDR3 end, and the germline J gene fills in the rest. The chain joins TRBV7-9 to TRBJ2-1; TRBD1 might be the D (6 bases). The CDR3 runs to 14 residues. CDR1 SEHNR and CDR2 FQNEAQ come from the germline V gene (reference sequence). V lost 4 bases, J lost 9 bases, and 16 bases lay in between. CDR3 in amino acids: CASSSIQGQREQFF. The CDR3 DNA, read in part, is TGTGCCAGCAGCTCGATTCAGGGACAACGTGAG.